Given below is one TCR beta chain in context. The PCR employed 60 Vbeta primers together with 13 Jbeta primers. This table comes from immunoSEQ multiplex PCR, and its TCRdb copy is limited to in-frame clones, with some not included. The sample's table shows approximately 120,000 clones. The source of the sample is a study of cytomegalovirus exposure and HLA in healthy donors. CDR1 is SGHDT and CDR2 is YYEEEE in the germline V gene. Between the trimmed V and J ends, which lost 0 bases and 1 base, there was a span of 7 bases. There are 14 residues in the CDR3. The clonotype was recovered from a man younger than 40 in good health and CMV-seronegative. This chain joins TRBV5-6 and TRBJ1-1, with a possible D match to TRBD1 (5 bases). Specimen: PBMCs. The CDR3 region is CASSLAGKNTEAFF. For the CDR3, the DNA is TGTGCCAGCAGCTTGGCAGGGAAGAACACTGAAGCTTTCTTT.